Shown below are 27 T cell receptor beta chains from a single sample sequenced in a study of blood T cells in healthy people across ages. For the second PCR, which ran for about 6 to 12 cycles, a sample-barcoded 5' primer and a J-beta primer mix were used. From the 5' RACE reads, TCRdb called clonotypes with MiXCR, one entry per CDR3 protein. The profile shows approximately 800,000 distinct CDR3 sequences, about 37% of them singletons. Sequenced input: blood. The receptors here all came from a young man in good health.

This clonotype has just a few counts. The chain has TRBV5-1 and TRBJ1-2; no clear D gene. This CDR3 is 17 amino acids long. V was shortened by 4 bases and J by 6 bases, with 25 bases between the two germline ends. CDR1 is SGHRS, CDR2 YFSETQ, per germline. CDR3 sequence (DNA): TGCGCCAGCAGCCTCTCCGTCCCACAACCAACCTGGAATGGCTACACCTTC. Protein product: CASSLSVPQPTWNGYTF.

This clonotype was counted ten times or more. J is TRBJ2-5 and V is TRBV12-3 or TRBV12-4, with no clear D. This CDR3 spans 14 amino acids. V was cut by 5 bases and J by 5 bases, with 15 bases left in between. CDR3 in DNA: TGTGCCAGCAGTAAAGAGACCCCGGAGGAGACCCAGTACTTC. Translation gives CASSKETPEETQYF.

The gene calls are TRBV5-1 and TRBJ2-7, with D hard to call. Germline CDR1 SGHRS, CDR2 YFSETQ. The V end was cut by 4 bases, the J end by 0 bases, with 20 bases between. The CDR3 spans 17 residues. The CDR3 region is CASSPLGDLLSSYEQYF. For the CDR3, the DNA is TGCGCCAGCAGCCCCCTCGGTGACCTCTTAAGCTCCTACGAGCAGTACTTC.

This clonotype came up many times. The CDR3 DNA reads as TGTGCCAGCAGCTTAGTTGTTGGAGAGACCCAGTACTTC. Translation gives CASSLVVGETQYF. The chain employs TRBV7-2 and TRBJ2-5; D unresolved. CDR1 and CDR2 from the germline V gene are SGHTA and FQGNSA. The CDR3 spans 13 residues. The germline V and J ends were trimmed by 1 base and 4 bases, with 7 bases remaining between them. The whole variable domain, remainder taken from reference TRBV7-2 and TRBJ2-5, is GAGVSQSPSNKVTEKGKDVELRCDPISGHTALYWYRQSLGQGLEFLIYFQGNSAPDKSGLPSDRFSAERTGGSVSTLTIQRTQQEDSAVYLCASSLVVGETQYFGPGTRLLVL.

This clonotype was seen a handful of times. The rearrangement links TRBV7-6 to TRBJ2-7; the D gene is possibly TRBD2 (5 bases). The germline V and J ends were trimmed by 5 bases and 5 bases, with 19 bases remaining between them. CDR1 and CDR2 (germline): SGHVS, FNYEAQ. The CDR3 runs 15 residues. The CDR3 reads CASSPYDGLGDEQYF. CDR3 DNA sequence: TGTGCCAGCAGCCCTTACGACGGACTCGGGGACGAGCAGTACTTC.

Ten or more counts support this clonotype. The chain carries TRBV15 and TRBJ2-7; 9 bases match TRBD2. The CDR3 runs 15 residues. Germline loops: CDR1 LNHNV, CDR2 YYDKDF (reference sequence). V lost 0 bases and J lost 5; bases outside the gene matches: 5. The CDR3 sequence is CATSRDRVAGDEQYF. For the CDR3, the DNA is TGTGCCACCAGCAGAGATCGAGTAGCGGGGGACGAGCAGTACTTC.

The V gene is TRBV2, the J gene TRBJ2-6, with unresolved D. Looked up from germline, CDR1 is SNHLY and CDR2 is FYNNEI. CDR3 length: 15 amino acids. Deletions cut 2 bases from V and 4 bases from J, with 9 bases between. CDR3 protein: CASSERSEGANVLTF. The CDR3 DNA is TGTGCCAGCAGTGAACGATCAGAAGGGGCCAACGTCCTGACTTTC.

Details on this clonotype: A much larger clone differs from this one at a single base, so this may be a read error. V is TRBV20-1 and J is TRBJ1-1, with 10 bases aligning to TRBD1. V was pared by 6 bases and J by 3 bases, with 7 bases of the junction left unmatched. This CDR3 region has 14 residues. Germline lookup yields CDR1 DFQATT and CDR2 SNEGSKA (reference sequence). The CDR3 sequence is CSAAAGQGHTEAFF. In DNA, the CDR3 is TGCAGTGCAGCTGCGGGACAGGGGCACACTGAAGCTTTCTTT.

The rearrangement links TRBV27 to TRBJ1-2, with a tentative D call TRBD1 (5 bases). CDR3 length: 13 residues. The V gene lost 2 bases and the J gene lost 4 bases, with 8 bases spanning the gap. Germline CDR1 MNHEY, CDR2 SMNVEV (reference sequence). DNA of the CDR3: TGTGCCAGCAGTTTAGGGGCAGCCTATGGCTACACCTTC. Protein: CASSLGAAYGYTF.

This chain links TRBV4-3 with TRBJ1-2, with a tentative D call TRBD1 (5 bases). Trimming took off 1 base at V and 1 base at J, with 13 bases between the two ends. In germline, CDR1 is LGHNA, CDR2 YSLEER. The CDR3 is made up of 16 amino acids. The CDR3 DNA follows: TGCGCCAGCAGCCAAGGAGGGCAGGGTGATAACTATGGCTACACCTTC. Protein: CASSQGGQGDNYGYTF.

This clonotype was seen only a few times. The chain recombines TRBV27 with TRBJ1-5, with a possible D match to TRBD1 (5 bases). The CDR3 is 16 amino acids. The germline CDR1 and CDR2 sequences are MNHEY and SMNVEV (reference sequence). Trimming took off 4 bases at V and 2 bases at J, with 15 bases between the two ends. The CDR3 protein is CASSSRGSRGNQPQHF. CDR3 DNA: TGTGCCAGCAGTTCCCGGGGGTCTCGGGGCAATCAGCCCCAGCATTTT.

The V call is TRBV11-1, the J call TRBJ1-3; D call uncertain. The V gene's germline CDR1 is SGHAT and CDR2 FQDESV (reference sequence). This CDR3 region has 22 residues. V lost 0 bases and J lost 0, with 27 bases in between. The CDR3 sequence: CASSLAIRDSGRTKNSGNTIYF. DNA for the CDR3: TGTGCCAGCAGCTTAGCAATAAGAGACTCCGGACGAACCAAAAACTCTGGAAACACCATATATTTT.

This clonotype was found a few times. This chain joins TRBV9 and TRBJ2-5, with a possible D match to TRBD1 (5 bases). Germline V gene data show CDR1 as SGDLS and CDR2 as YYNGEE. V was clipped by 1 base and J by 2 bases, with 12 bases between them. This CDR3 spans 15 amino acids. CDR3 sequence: CASSVLAGRQETQYF. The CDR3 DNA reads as TGTGCCAGCAGCGTACTCGCAGGGCGTCAAGAGACCCAGTACTTC.

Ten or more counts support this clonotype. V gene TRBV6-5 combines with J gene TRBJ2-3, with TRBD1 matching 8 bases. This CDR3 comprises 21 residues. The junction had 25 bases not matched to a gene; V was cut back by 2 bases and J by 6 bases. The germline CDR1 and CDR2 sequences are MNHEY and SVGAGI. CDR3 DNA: TGTGCCAGCAGTTACACAAGAGGACAGGGCCGTTCCTTCTCTTCCTCGGATACGCAGTATTTT. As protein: CASSYTRGQGRSFSSSDTQYF.

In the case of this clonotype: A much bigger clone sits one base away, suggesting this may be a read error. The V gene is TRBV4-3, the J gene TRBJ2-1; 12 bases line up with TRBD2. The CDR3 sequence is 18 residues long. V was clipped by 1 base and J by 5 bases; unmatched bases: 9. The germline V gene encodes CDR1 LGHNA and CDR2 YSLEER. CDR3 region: CASSQVLAGGRRDNEQFF. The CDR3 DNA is TGCGCCAGCAGCCAAGTACTAGCGGGGGGTCGCAGAGACAATGAGCAGTTCTTC.

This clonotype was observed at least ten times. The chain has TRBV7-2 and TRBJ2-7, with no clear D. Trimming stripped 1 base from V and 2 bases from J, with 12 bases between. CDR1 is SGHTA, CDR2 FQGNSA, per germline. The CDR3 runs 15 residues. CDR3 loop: CASSLVSTGTYEQYF. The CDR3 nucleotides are TGTGCCAGCAGCTTAGTTAGCACGGGCACCTACGAGCAGTACTTC.

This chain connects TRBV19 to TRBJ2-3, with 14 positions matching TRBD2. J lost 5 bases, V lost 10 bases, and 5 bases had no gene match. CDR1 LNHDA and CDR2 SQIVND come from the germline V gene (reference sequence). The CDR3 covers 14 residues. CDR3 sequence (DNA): TGTGCCACCGGGACTAGCGGGAGAGGAGATACGCAGTATTTT. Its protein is CATGTSGRGDTQYF.

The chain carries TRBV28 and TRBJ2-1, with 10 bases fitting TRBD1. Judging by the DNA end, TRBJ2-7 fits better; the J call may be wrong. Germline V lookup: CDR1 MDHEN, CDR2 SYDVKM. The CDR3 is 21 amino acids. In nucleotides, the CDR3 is TGTGCCAGCAGTTTATTTTTAGGGGGGACAGGGGACTTTCGGGAAGGCAATGAGCAGTACTTC. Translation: CASSLFLGGTGDFREGNEQYF.

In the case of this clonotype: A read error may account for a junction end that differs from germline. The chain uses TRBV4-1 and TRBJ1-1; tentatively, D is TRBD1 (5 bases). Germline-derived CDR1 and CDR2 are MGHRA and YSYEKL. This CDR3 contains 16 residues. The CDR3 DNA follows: TGCGCCAGCGGCCAAGATGTTTTAGGGGTCAACACTGAAGCTTTCTTT. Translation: CASGQDVLGVNTEAFF.

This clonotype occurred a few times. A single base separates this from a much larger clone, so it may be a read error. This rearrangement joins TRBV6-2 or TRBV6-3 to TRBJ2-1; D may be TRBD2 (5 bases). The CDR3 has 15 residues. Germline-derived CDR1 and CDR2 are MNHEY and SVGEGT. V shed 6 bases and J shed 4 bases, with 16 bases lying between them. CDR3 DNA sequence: TGTGCCAGCAGCCCCGGGGAGCTTGAGTACAATGAGCAGTTCTTC. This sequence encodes CASSPGELEYNEQFF.

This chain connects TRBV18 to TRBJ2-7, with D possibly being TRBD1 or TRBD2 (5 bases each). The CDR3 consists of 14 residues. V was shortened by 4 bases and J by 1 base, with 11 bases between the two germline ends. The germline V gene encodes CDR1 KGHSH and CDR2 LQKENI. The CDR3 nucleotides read TGTGCCAGCTCACTCGAATGGGGGTCCTACGAGCAGTACTTC. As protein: CASSLEWGSYEQYF.

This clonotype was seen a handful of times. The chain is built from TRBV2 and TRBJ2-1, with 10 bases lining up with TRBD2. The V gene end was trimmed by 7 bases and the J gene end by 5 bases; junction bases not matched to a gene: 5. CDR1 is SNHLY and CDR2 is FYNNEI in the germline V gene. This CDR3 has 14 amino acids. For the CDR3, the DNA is TGTGCCAGCATCGTAGCGGGGGGAGACAATGAGCAGTTCTTC. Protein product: CASIVAGGDNEQFF. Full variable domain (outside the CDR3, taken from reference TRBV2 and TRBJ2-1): EPEVTQTPSHQVTQMGQEVILRCVPISNHLYFYWYRQILGQKVEFLVSFYNNEISEKSEIFDDQFSVERPDGSNFTLKIRSTKLEDSAMYFCASIVAGGDNEQFFGPGTRLTVL.

CDR3 residues: CASDPQGDSGNTIYF. The CDR3 DNA reads TGTGCCAGCGACCCCCAGGGGGACTCTGGAAACACCATATATTTT. The V call is TRBV9, the J call TRBJ1-3; 7 bases agree with TRBD1. The ends lost 7 bases at V and 0 bases at J; junction bases unmatched: 7. The CDR3 contains 15 residues. Germline V gives CDR1 SGDLS, CDR2 YYNGEE. The whole variable domain, filled in from reference TRBV9 and TRBJ1-3, reads DSGVTQTPKHLITATGQRVTLRCSPRSGDLSVYWYQQSLDQGLQFLIQYYNGEERAKGNILERFSAQQFPDLHSELNLSSLELGDSALYFCASDPQGDSGNTIYFGEGSWLTVV.

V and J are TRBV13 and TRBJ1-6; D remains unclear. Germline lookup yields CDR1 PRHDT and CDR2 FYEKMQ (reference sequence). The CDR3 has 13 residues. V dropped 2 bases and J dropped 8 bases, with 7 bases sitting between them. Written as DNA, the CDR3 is TGTGCCAGCAGCTTAAGTTATGATTCACCCCTCCACTTT. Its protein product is CASSLSYDSPLHF. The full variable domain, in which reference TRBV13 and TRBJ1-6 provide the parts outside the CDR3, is AAGVIQSPRHLIKEKRETATLKCYPIPRHDTVYWYQQGPGQDPQFLISFYEKMQSDKGSIPDRFSAQQFSDYHSELNMSSLELGDSALYFCASSLSYDSPLHFGNGTRLTVT.

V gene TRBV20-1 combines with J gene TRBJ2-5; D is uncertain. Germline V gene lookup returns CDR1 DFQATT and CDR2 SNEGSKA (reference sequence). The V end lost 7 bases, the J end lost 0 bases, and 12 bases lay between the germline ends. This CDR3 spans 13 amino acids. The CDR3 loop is CSVPGGHQETQYF. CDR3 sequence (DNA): TGCAGTGTCCCGGGCGGACACCAAGAGACCCAGTACTTC.

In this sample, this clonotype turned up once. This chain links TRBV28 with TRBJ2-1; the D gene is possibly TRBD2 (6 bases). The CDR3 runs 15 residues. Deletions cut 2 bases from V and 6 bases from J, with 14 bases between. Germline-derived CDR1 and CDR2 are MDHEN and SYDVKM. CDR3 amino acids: CASSLIGSGRNEQFF. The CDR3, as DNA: TGTGCCAGCAGTTTAATCGGGAGCGGCCGCAATGAGCAGTTCTTC. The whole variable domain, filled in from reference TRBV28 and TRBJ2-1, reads DVKVTQSSRYLVKRTGEKVFLECVQDMDHENMFWYRQDPGLGLRLIYFSYDVKMKEKGDIPEGYSVSREKKERFSLILESASTNQTSMYLCASSLIGSGRNEQFFGPGTRLTVL.

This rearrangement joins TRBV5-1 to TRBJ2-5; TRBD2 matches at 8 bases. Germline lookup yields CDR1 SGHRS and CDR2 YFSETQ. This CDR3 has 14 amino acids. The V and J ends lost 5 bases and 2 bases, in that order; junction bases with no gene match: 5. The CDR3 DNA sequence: TGCGCCAGCAGAAGCGGGGGACCTCAAGAGACCCAGTACTTC. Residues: CASRSGGPQETQYF.